The next 27 T cell receptor beta chains were all read from a single sample in a study of blood T cell repertoires in COVID-19. Profiled with immunoSEQ multiplex PCR; TCRdb holds only in-frame clones, not every one. The sample yields tens of thousands of clones, around 86% seen once. Input material: peripheral blood. The receptors here all came from a man between 50 and 59 years old with active COVID-19.

This sequence joins TRBV27 and TRBJ1-2, with 11 bases fitting TRBD1. V trimming: 2 bases; J trimming: 8 bases; junction bases outside the gene matches: 7. Germline lookup yields CDR1 MNHEY and CDR2 SMNVEV (reference sequence). The CDR3 length is 15 residues. CDR3 nucleotide sequence: TGTGCCAGCAGTTTAGGACAGGGGGCATCTAGCGGCTACACCTTC. It encodes CASSLGQGASSGYTF.

This rearrangement joins TRBV11-2 to TRBJ2-7, with D perhaps matching TRBD2 (5 bases). CDR3 length: 13 amino acids. Germline V gene sequence: CDR1 SGHAT, CDR2 FQNNGV. Trimming left V 0 bases short and J 4 bases short, with 7 bases between. The CDR3 DNA reads TGTGCCAGCAGCTTAGACGGCGGGTACGAGCAGTACTTC. Translation gives CASSLDGGYEQYF.

This chain uses TRBV28 with TRBJ2-7; 7 bases line up with TRBD2. V gave up 0 bases and J gave up 5 bases; unmatched junction bases: 4. The length of the CDR3 is 14 residues. Germline values: CDR1 MDHEN, CDR2 SYDVKM. CDR3 sequence (DNA): TGTGCCAGCAGTTTATGGGTGGGAGGGCACGAGCAGTACTTC. Its translation is CASSLWVGGHEQYF.

The chain is built from TRBV19 and TRBJ1-2; TRBD1 matches 7 bases. Germline V gene data show CDR1 as LNHDA and CDR2 as SQIVND (reference sequence). This CDR3 is 14 amino acids long. Trimming removed 5 bases from V and 8 bases from J; junction bases left unmatched: 11. The CDR3 reads CASSPGQDVRGYTF. The DNA for the CDR3 is TGTGCCAGTAGTCCAGGACAGGATGTCCGGGGCTACACCTTC. The variable domain in full, completed from reference TRBV19 and TRBJ1-2, reads DGGITQSPKYLFRKEGQNVTLSCEQNLNHDAMYWYRQDPGQGLRLIYYSQIVNDFQKGDIAEGYSVSREKKESFPLTVTSAQKNPTAFYLCASSPGQDVRGYTFGSGTRLTVV.

V usage is TRBV2 and J usage is TRBJ2-7; 10 nucleotides align to TRBD2. V lost 6 bases to trimming and J lost 3 bases; unmatched junction nucleotides: 2. Looked up from germline, CDR1 is SNHLY and CDR2 is FYNNEI. The CDR3 sequence is 13 residues long. The CDR3 DNA follows: TGTGCCAGCAGACTAGCGGGACACTACGAGCAGTACTTC. Residues: CASRLAGHYEQYF. Full variable domain (outside the CDR3, taken from reference TRBV2 and TRBJ2-7): EPEVTQTPSHQVTQMGQEVILRCVPISNHLYFYWYRQILGQKVEFLVSFYNNEISEKSEIFDDQFSVERPDGSNFTLKIRSTKLEDSAMYFCASRLAGHYEQYFGPGTRLTVT.

This chain joins TRBV19 and TRBJ1-5; D gene unclear. The CDR3 loop spans 12 amino acids. Looked up from germline, CDR1 is LNHDA and CDR2 is SQIVND (reference sequence). V was clipped by 5 bases and J by 5 bases, with 7 bases between them. The CDR3 region is CASSANYQPQHF. The CDR3 coding sequence is TGTGCCAGTAGTGCGAACTATCAGCCCCAGCATTTT.

As DNA, the CDR3 is TGTGAGGGGAAAGCCCCGGGCACTGAAGCTTTCTTT. Protein product: CEGKAPGTEAFF. This rearrangement joins TRBV7-9 to TRBJ1-1; the D gene is possibly TRBD1 (5 bases). Germline V gene data show CDR1 as SEHNR and CDR2 as FQNEAQ (reference sequence). The CDR3 consists of 12 residues.

This sequence joins TRBV12-5 and TRBJ2-1; 8 nucleotides match TRBD2. This CDR3 is 15 amino acids long. V shed 3 bases, J shed 5 bases, and the junction held 6 bases outside the gene matches. Germline V CDR1 and CDR2: LGHNT, FRNRAP. The chain's CDR3 is CASGFGTSGHNEQFF. CDR3 sequence (DNA): TGTGCTAGTGGTTTCGGCACTAGCGGCCACAATGAGCAGTTCTTC.

This chain connects TRBV7-8 to TRBJ2-7; tentatively, D is TRBD2 (5 bases). The CDR3 consists of 15 residues. The V end lost 4 bases, the J end lost 6 bases, and 19 bases lay between the germline ends. CDR1 and CDR2 from the germline V gene are SGHVS and FQNEAQ. CDR3 in amino acids: CASSSLSIEGGEQYF. The CDR3 DNA sequence: TGTGCCAGCAGCTCCCTGTCGATCGAGGGCGGCGAGCAGTACTTC.

The chain carries TRBV25-1 and TRBJ1-6; D might be TRBD1 (5 bases). CDR1 and CDR2 from the germline V gene are MGHDK and SYGVNS. The CDR3 runs to 15 residues. Trimming took 5 bases from V and 9 from J, leaving 17 bases between them. The CDR3 sequence: CASSSRSPGVSPLHF. As DNA, the CDR3 is TGTGCCAGCAGTTCCAGATCCCCGGGGGTTTCACCCCTCCACTTT.

J is TRBJ2-5 and V is TRBV6-5; possibly TRBD1 for D (6 bases). With 0 bases removed from V and 5 bases from J, the gap between germline ends came to 16 bases. Germline-derived CDR1 and CDR2 are MNHEY and SVGAGI. CDR3 length: 16 residues. The CDR3 nucleotides are TGTGCCAGCAGTTACTCGATCTGGGGGCGCACGGAGACCCAGTACTTC. Translating it yields CASSYSIWGRTETQYF.

The CDR3 bases are TGTGCCTGGAGGAAGCCGGGACAGATAACTGAAGCTTTCTTT. Its protein product is CAWRKPGQITEAFF. The chain joins TRBV30 to TRBJ1-1; the match to TRBD1 covers 7 bases. The CDR3 spans 14 residues. The germline CDR1 and CDR2 sequences are GTSNPN and SVGIG (reference sequence). V lost 3 bases and J lost 5; bases outside the gene matches: 9. The complete variable domain, with remaining parts taken from reference TRBV30 and TRBJ1-1, reads SQTIHQWPATLVQPVGSPLSLECTVEGTSNPNLYWYRQAAGRGLQLLFYSVGIGQISSEVPQNLSASRPQDRQFILSSKKLLLSDSGFYLCAWRKPGQITEAFFGQGTRLTVV.

The J gene is TRBJ2-7, the V gene TRBV11-3; 9 nucleotides match TRBD2. J gave up 0 bases and V 5 bases, and 5 bases lay outside the gene matches. This CDR3 region has 15 residues. From germline, CDR1 is SGHNT and CDR2 YENEEA. CDR3 residues: CASSQTSGFSYEQYF. CDR3 bases: TGTGCCAGCAGCCAGACTAGCGGTTTCTCCTACGAGCAGTACTTC.

This clone has only a few counts. The chain is built from TRBV7-2 and TRBJ1-5; D call uncertain. Deletions cut 7 bases from V and 0 bases from J, with 13 bases between. There are 15 residues in the CDR3. The V gene's germline CDR1 is SGHTA and CDR2 FQGNSA. CDR3 sequence reads: CASTFGDYSNQPQHF. DNA for the CDR3: TGTGCCAGCACTTTCGGGGATTATAGCAATCAGCCCCAGCATTTT.

This clone was detected only a few times. J is TRBJ2-7 and V is TRBV4-3; D may be TRBD1 (5 bases). Germline CDR1 LGHNA, CDR2 YSLEER. The CDR3 consists of 15 residues. The V end lost 0 bases, the J end lost 9 bases, and 18 bases lay between the germline ends. The CDR3 protein is CASSQEGALGHGQYF. Written as DNA, the CDR3 is TGCGCCAGCAGCCAAGAAGGGGCCTTGGGTCATGGGCAGTACTTC.

This clone was counted a few times. The chain links TRBV28 to TRBJ2-7; the D is unclear. CDR3 size: 12 residues. Trimming removed 6 bases at V and 2 bases at J, with 8 bases between. Germline V gene data show CDR1 as MDHEN and CDR2 as SYDVKM. This CDR3 is CASSRDTYEQYF. The CDR3 DNA sequence: TGTGCCAGCAGCCGAGATACCTACGAGCAGTACTTC.

J is TRBJ2-2 and V is TRBV12-5; 8 bases are shared with TRBD2. The V gene's germline CDR1 is LGHNT and CDR2 FRNRAP. V was clipped by 3 bases and J by 4 bases; unmatched bases: 13. This CDR3 spans 18 amino acids. CDR3: CASGFNRVAGPGTGELFF. CDR3 nucleotide sequence: TGTGCTAGTGGTTTTAATCGAGTAGCGGGGCCTGGCACCGGGGAGCTGTTTTTT. Supplemented by reference TRBV12-5 and TRBJ2-2, the full variable domain reads DARVTQTPRHKVTEMGQEVTMRCQPILGHNTVFWYRQTMMQGLELLAYFRNRAPLDDSGMPKDRFSAEMPDATLATLKIQPSEPRDSAVYFCASGFNRVAGPGTGELFFGEGSRLTVL.

The rearrangement uses TRBV5-4 and TRBJ2-1, with D tentatively TRBD2 (7 bases). CDR3 length: 15 residues. V lost 2 bases to trimming and J lost 0 bases, with 9 bases between them. Germline CDR1 is SGHNT and CDR2 is YYREEE (reference sequence). In DNA, the CDR3 is TGTGCCAGCAGCTTCGGGGGGCTCTCCTACAATGAGCAGTTCTTC. Translation gives CASSFGGLSYNEQFF.

V is TRBV2 and J is TRBJ2-4, with 10 positions matching TRBD1. After removal of 6 bases from V and 8 bases from J, the junction contained 1 base not matched to a gene. The CDR3 is 12 residues long. Germline V lookup: CDR1 SNHLY, CDR2 FYNNEI. This CDR3 is CASRDRGDIQYF. The CDR3 region has the DNA TGTGCCAGCAGGGACAGGGGGGACATTCAGTACTTC.

The chain carries TRBV6-5 and TRBJ2-5; D perhaps matches TRBD1 (6 bases). CDR1 is MNHEY, CDR2 SVGAGI, per germline. V was clipped by 8 bases and J by 3 bases, with 16 bases between them. This CDR3 region has 14 residues. DNA for the CDR3: TGTGCCAGCGGCCTCTTGGACAGTGAAGAGACCCAGTACTTC. Encoded protein: CASGLLDSEETQYF.

The chain carries TRBV3-1 (or the pseudogene TRBV3-2) and TRBJ2-7, with 11 bases that match TRBD2. V gave up 4 bases and J gave up 7 bases; unmatched junction bases: 9. The germline V gene has CDR1 LGHDT and CDR2 YNNKEL (reference sequence). This CDR3 is 15 amino acids long. The CDR3 loop reads CASSPPLAGGLEQYF. In nucleotides, the CDR3 is TGTGCCAGCAGCCCCCCGCTAGCGGGAGGTTTGGAGCAGTACTTC.

The sample holds one count of this clone. This chain links TRBV27 with TRBJ2-1, with 16 bases lining up with TRBD2. Germline loops: CDR1 MNHEY, CDR2 SMNVEV (reference sequence). This CDR3 comprises 17 residues. The junction had 2 bases not matched to a gene; V was cut back by 4 bases and J by 2 bases. CDR3 sequence reads: CASSWGLAGGTYNEQFF. The CDR3 coding sequence is TGTGCCAGCAGTTGGGGACTAGCGGGAGGGACCTACAATGAGCAGTTCTTC.

The V call is TRBV4-2, the J call TRBJ2-2; TRBD2 agrees at 9 bases. This CDR3 is built from 16 residues. Germline loops: CDR1 LGHNA, CDR2 YNFKEQ. The V and J ends lost 1 base and 5 bases, in that order; junction bases with no gene match: 5. In nucleotides, the CDR3 is TGTGCCAGCAGCCAAGTTAGCGGGAGCGGTACCGGGGAGCTGTTTTTT. Translating gives CASSQVSGSGTGELFF.

The rearrangement links TRBV15 to TRBJ2-7; TRBD1 matches 9 bases. V shed 0 bases and J 2 bases; nucleotides not matched to a gene: 2. The length of the CDR3 is 15 residues. The germline gives CDR1 LNHNV, CDR2 YYDKDF (reference sequence). This CDR3 is CATSRDGQGTYEQYF. The CDR3 DNA sequence: TGTGCCACCAGCAGAGATGGACAGGGGACCTACGAGCAGTACTTC.

J is TRBJ2-7 and V is TRBV10-1; TRBD1 matches 7 bases. The CDR3 totals 12 residues. Germline CDR1 and CDR2: WNHNN and SYGVQD (reference sequence). Trimming at V came to 10 bases and at J to 5 bases, leaving 8 bases not matched to a gene. DNA for the CDR3: TGCGCCACCCGTTTAGGGGGCCACGAGCAGTACTTC. This gives the protein CATRLGGHEQYF.

The chain combines TRBV9 with TRBJ2-3, with D maybe TRBD2 (6 bases). There are 15 residues in the CDR3. The ends were cut back, 3 bases at V and 3 bases at J, with 14 bases in the middle. The germline CDR1 and CDR2 sequences are SGDLS and YYNGEE. In nucleotides, the CDR3 is TGTGCCAGCAGCGGGAATAGCGGAGGGACAGATACGCAGTATTTT. It translates to CASSGNSGGTDTQYF.

The chain combines TRBV6-5 with TRBJ1-1; D is unclear. From germline, CDR1 is MNHEY and CDR2 SVGAGI. This CDR3 contains 13 residues. V was pared by 6 bases and J by 3 bases, with 11 bases between. CDR3 in DNA: TGTGCCAGCAGGGTCCTTCGGGACACTGAAGCTTTCTTT. This sequence encodes CASRVLRDTEAFF.